This is a list of T cell receptor beta chains from one sample in a study of T cells after yellow fever vaccination. TCRdb itself ran the 5' RACE reads through MiXCR, one entry per CDR3 protein. This table holds fewer than 400,000 distinct CDR3 sequences, about 10% found once. The specimen comprised CD4+ T cells sorted from PBMCs, sampled 45 days after the yellow fever booster vaccination. These receptors were obtained from a man aged 18 to 30 who received the YFV17D yellow fever vaccine. The conserved cysteine and the conserved F or W are not part of the CDR3 here.

j_gene | v_gene | CDR3aa
TRBJ1-3 | TRBV20-1 | SATQGAGNTIY
TRBJ1-6 | TRBV27 | ASSLSGMTPLH
TRBJ1-2 | TRBV6-1 | ASRNNRGDYGYT
TRBJ2-3 | TRBV5-5 | ASSQLAGGLTDTQY
TRBJ1-2 | TRBV5-5 | ASKLSGASNYGYT
TRBJ2-1 | TRBV6-2/TRBV6-3 | ASSYSIPDEGGPYNEQF
TRBJ1-1 | TRBV12-3/TRBV12-4 | ASMTNTEAF
TRBJ2-4 | TRBV20-1 | SVPPQGSKNIQY
TRBJ2-2 | TRBV2 | ASAKGAGELF
TRBJ2-2 | TRBV3-1 | ASSQEYFNTGELF
TRBJ2-7 | TRBV2 | ASRRQGGWYEQY
TRBJ1-2 | TRBV7-2 | ASSLSSPGYGYT
TRBJ2-1 | TRBV7-3 | ASSRSGGASYNEQF
TRBJ2-6 | TRBV4-3 | ASSQVGGAGANVLT
TRBJ2-1 | TRBV6-6 | ASAITTLNPNDQF
TRBJ2-6 | TRBV11-2 | ASSSPRTVSSGANVLT
TRBJ1-2 | TRBV2 | ASGGQKSNYGYT
TRBJ1-4 | TRBV2 | ASSTGAGEKLF
TRBJ1-5 | TRBV7-9 | ASRQGSDDPQH
TRBJ1-2 | TRBV10-3 | AISESRTGDYGYT
TRBJ2-7 | TRBV12-3/TRBV12-4 | ASSRSPQGSSYEQY
TRBJ1-3 | TRBV14 | ASSRPGTNSGNTIY
TRBJ2-5 | TRBV7-3 | ASAADRGLGKTQY
TRBJ2-6 | TRBV5-3 | ASSLVPQISGANVLT
TRBJ2-5 | TRBV27 | ASSEISGPQETQY
TRBJ1-1 | TRBV29-1 | SVEEYLGGTEAF
TRBJ2-1 | TRBV24-1 | ATSDARKQF
TRBJ2-5 | TRBV3-1 | ASSQASPETQY
TRBJ2-7 | TRBV3-1 | ASSHGPPRTYEQY
TRBJ2-1 | TRBV28 | ASLMGGGLEQF
TRBJ2-5 | TRBV6-2/TRBV6-3 | ASNRETQY